This T cell receptor (beta chain) was sequenced in a study of beta chain features in type 1 diabetes. General study results and limits: In comparison with healthy donors, patients had naive, central memory and Treg TCRB repertoires that appeared more similar.

A note on this clone: Antigen specificity is unknown.

All of the isolated RNA was reverse transcribed, so expressed TCRB transcripts were sequenced. The data were produced by immunoSEQ multiplex PCR, yet TCRdb's version contains in-frame clones alone and is incomplete. The sample includes hundreds of thousands of clones, 68% of them seen just once. The authors sorted CD4+ naive, central memory, regulatory and stem cell-like memory cells via CD45RO/CCR7/CD25/CD127/CD95/CD27. This CDR3 region has 10 residues. Per the germline V gene, CDR1 is GTSNPN and CDR2 is SVGIG (reference sequence). The V end lost 2 bases, the J end lost 8 bases, and 4 bases lay between the germline ends.

The origin of this receptor is a man younger than 40 in good health. The specimen was naive CD4+ T cells from blood. This sequence joins TRBV30 and TRBJ2-1; D ambiguous. The CDR3 spells CAWSQDEQFF. CDR3 DNA sequence: TGTGCCTGGAGTCAGGATGAGCAGTTCTTC.